Presented here are 5 T cell receptor beta chains from one specimen sequenced in a study of blood T cell repertoires in COVID-19. Produced via immunoSEQ multiplex PCR; TCRdb's table is partial and in-frame only. This table has 200,000 to 250,000 clones, 75% to 90% appearing once. The sequencing input was PBMCs or T cells enriched from blood (not recorded which). The source of these receptors is a woman under 40 who had been exposed to COVID-19.

This clone was picked up one time. The rearrangement uses TRBV9 and TRBJ2-2, with D tentatively TRBD1 (5 bases). V dropped 7 bases and J dropped 0 bases, with 19 bases sitting between them. Germline V gene sequence: CDR1 SGDLS, CDR2 YYNGEE. The CDR3 has 17 residues. Written as DNA, the CDR3 is TGTGCCAGCCGAGACTCAGAGACAGATCCGAACACCGGGGAGCTGTTTTTT. It yields the protein CASRDSETDPNTGELFF.

V usage is TRBV5-1 and J usage is TRBJ2-1, with 8 bases lining up with TRBD2. CDR1 and CDR2 (germline): SGHRS, YFSETQ. The CDR3 sequence is 16 residues long. V dropped 1 base and J dropped 1; count of bases not matched to a gene: 4. CDR3 loop: CASSLRGGPSYNEQFF. In DNA form, the CDR3 reads TGCGCCAGCAGCTTGCGCGGGGGGCCTTCCTACAATGAGCAGTTCTTC.

The rearrangement links TRBV18 to TRBJ1-2; D is undetermined. Per germline, CDR1 KGHSH and CDR2 LQKENI. The CDR3 contains 12 residues. Trimming pared 6 bases from V and 5 bases from J, leaving 10 bases between. The CDR3 bases are TGTGCCAGCTCCCCTGGAGAGTATGGCTACACCTTC. This gives the protein CASSPGEYGYTF. Full variable domain (remainder filled in from reference TRBV18 and TRBJ1-2): NAGVMQNPRHLVRRRGQEARLRCSPMKGHSHVYWYRQLPEEGLKFMVYLQKENIIDESGMPKERFSAEFPKEGPSILRIQQVVRGDSAAYFCASSPGEYGYTFGSGTRLTVV.

The chain is built from TRBV5-1 and TRBJ1-3; 10 nucleotides match TRBD1. The CDR3 has 15 residues. Germline CDR1 is SGHRS and CDR2 is YFSETQ. The ends lost 4 bases at V and 4 bases at J; junction bases unmatched: 5. The DNA of the CDR3 is TGCGCCAGCAGCAACGGACAGGGGGTCGGAAACACCATATATTTT. It translates to CASSNGQGVGNTIYF.

This chain links TRBV1 with TRBJ2-1; no check of the table's D call, TRBD2, against the DNA was made. TRBV1 is noted as a pseudogene. This CDR3 spans 17 amino acids. CDR3 protein: CTSSPNTGTSGSYEQFF. CDR3 in DNA: TGCACCAGCAGCCCTAACACCGGGACTAGCGGGAGTTATGAGCAGTTCTTC.